Following are 23 T cell receptor beta chains from one sample sequenced in a study of cytomegalovirus exposure and HLA in healthy donors. 60 Vbeta and 13 Jbeta primers were used in PCR. Assay used: immunoSEQ multiplex PCR; TCRdb lists only in-frame clones, some missing. The data hold some 190,000 clones, with 82% observed a single time. The sequenced sample consisted of PBMCs. Receptors originate from a man aged 35 to 55 in good health and CMV-seronegative.

V and J are TRBV7-3 and TRBJ1-1; D remains unclear. V lost 2 bases, J lost 4 bases, and 14 bases lay in between. The CDR3 runs 15 residues. Germline loops: CDR1 SGHTA, CDR2 FQGTGA. Here the CDR3 reads CASSLLGGASTEAFF. The CDR3 DNA sequence: TGTGCCAGCAGCTTACTGGGTGGAGCGAGCACTGAAGCTTTCTTT. Full variable domain (remainder filled in from reference TRBV7-3 and TRBJ1-1): GAGVSQTPSNKVTEKGKYVELRCDPISGHTALYWYRQSLGQGPEFLIYFQGTGAADDSGLPNDRFFAVRPEGSVSTLKIQRTERGDSAVYLCASSLLGGASTEAFFGQGTRLTVV.

This clone turned up a few times. This chain joins TRBV6-1 and TRBJ1-2; 7 bases map to TRBD1. CDR1 and CDR2 (germline): MNHNS, SASEGT. The V segment lost 2 bases and the J segment 8 bases; nucleotides outside the gene matches: 11. The CDR3 runs to 15 residues. The CDR3 spells CASSESVGTVGGYTF. DNA of the CDR3: TGTGCCAGCAGTGAAAGTGTGGGGACAGTCGGCGGCTACACCTTC.

This rearrangement joins TRBV20-1 to TRBJ1-4; D is unresolved. The CDR3 spans 11 residues. Germline-derived CDR1 and CDR2 are DFQATT and SNEGSKA (reference sequence). Trimming shortened V by 6 bases and J by 5 bases, and 7 bases separated the two germline ends. CDR3 DNA: TGCAGTGCCAGGAAGAATGAAAAACTGTTTTTT. Amino acid sequence: CSARKNEKLFF.

With respect to this clone: It is unclear where the CDR3 begins or ends on the DNA, so no DNA is shown, and the CDR3 is as TCRdb lists it. The chain has TRBV5-6 and TRBJ1-2. With termini counted, the CDR3 has 16 amino acids. Germline CDR1 is SGHDT and CDR2 is YYEEEE. CDR3 sequence reads: CASSFGPGAVNYGYTF.

The J gene is TRBJ1-5, the V gene TRBV28, with 12 nucleotides matching TRBD1. The CDR3 spans 16 residues. Germline CDR1 reads MDHEN; CDR2 reads SYDVKM. V lost 2 bases and J lost 5; bases outside the gene matches: 4. Here the CDR3 reads CASSLRDRGRDQPQHF. CDR3 DNA: TGTGCCAGCAGTTTAAGGGACAGGGGGCGAGATCAGCCCCAGCATTTT.

This clone showed up just once. The CDR3 region is CASSLTRDGNQPQHF. The CDR3, as DNA: TGTGCCAGCAGCTTGACCAGGGATGGCAATCAGCCCCAGCATTTT. The chain uses TRBV7-2 and TRBJ1-5, with D possibly TRBD1 on 5 matching bases. This CDR3 spans 15 amino acids. CDR1 and CDR2 from the germline V gene are SGHTA and FQGNSA. V was cut by 3 bases and J by 2 bases, with 11 bases left in between.

This chain uses TRBV7-9 with TRBJ2-7; TRBD2 agrees at 16 bases. In germline, CDR1 is SEHNR, CDR2 FQNEAQ (reference sequence). The ends lost 2 bases at V and 5 bases at J; junction bases unmatched: 6. This CDR3 has 17 residues. The CDR3: CASSLWGLAGGRNEQYF. In nucleotides, the CDR3 is TGTGCCAGCAGCTTATGGGGACTAGCGGGAGGGAGGAACGAGCAGTACTTC.

The V and J genes are TRBV7-9 and TRBJ1-4; TRBD1 might be the D (5 bases). The germline gives CDR1 SEHNR, CDR2 FQNEAQ (reference sequence). V lost 1 base to trimming and J lost 7 bases, with 13 bases between them. CDR3 length: 15 residues. CDR3 DNA: TGTGCCAGCAGCTTAGATTCGTGGGGGGGTGAAAAACTGTTTTTT. Protein product: CASSLDSWGGEKLFF. The full variable domain, completed using reference TRBV7-9 and TRBJ1-4, is DTGVSQNPRHKITKRGQNVTFRCDPISEHNRLYWYRQTLGQGPEFLTYFQNEAQLEKSRLLSDRFSAERPKGSFSTLEIQRTEQGDSAMYLCASSLDSWGGEKLFFGSGTQLSVL.

This chain joins TRBV6-5 and TRBJ1-3; no definite D call. The CDR3 covers 16 residues. Germline CDR1 reads MNHEY; CDR2 reads SVGAGI. With 3 bases removed from V and 4 bases from J, the gap between germline ends came to 16 bases. CDR3 sequence reads: CASSYGPASEGNTIYF. In nucleotides, the CDR3 is TGTGCCAGCAGTTATGGTCCAGCGTCGGAAGGAAACACCATATATTTT.

The CDR3 is CASSYSSGGGTGELFF. The CDR3 nucleotides are TGCGCCAGCAGCTACTCTTCAGGGGGCGGAACCGGGGAGCTGTTTTTT. J is TRBJ2-2 and V is TRBV5-1, with 8 bases fitting TRBD1. J gave up 5 bases and V 3 bases, and 9 bases lay outside the gene matches. This CDR3 spans 16 amino acids. Looked up from germline, CDR1 is SGHRS and CDR2 is YFSETQ.

V gene TRBV11-1 combines with J gene TRBJ1-1; D is ambiguous. The CDR3 is 15 amino acids. Germline V gives CDR1 SGHAT, CDR2 FQDESV (reference sequence). V dropped 3 bases and J dropped 8 bases, with 19 bases sitting between them. The CDR3, as DNA: TGTGCCAGCAGCTTTTTTAGTCTGGGAGGCTTGGAAGCTTTCTTT. Residues: CASSFFSLGGLEAFF. Full variable domain (remainder filled in from reference TRBV11-1 and TRBJ1-1): EAEVAQSPRYKITEKSQAVAFWCDPISGHATLYWYRQILGQGPELLVQFQDESVVDDSQLPKDRFSAERLKGVDSTLKIQPAELGDSAMYLCASSFFSLGGLEAFFGQGTRLTVV.

This chain connects TRBV19 to TRBJ2-3; D might be TRBD2 (6 bases). V lost 7 bases and J 10 bases, leaving 24 bases between the germline ends. The V gene's germline CDR1 is LNHDA and CDR2 SQIVND (reference sequence). CDR3 length: 15 residues. CDR3 residues: CASTIWDLRGGPQYF. The CDR3 nucleotides are TGTGCCAGTACCATATGGGATCTTAGGGGAGGTCCGCAGTATTTT.

In its sample, this clone was seen a few times. The rearrangement joins TRBV7-2 to TRBJ2-5; a possible D gene is TRBD1 (6 bases). This CDR3 has 15 residues. Trimming took off 5 bases at V and 5 bases at J, with 18 bases between the two ends. Per the germline V gene, CDR1 is SGHTA and CDR2 is FQGNSA. The CDR3 DNA sequence: TGTGCCAGCAGCCCCAGAGACTCTAGGGGGGAGACCCAGTACTTC. It codes for CASSPRDSRGETQYF.

V and J are TRBV2 and TRBJ1-5; D unresolved. CDR3 length: 15 amino acids. Germline assignment: CDR1 SNHLY and CDR2 FYNNEI. Deletions cut 4 bases from V and 0 bases from J, with 10 bases between. The CDR3 reads CASSATRYSNQPQHF. In DNA form, the CDR3 reads TGTGCCAGCAGTGCAACTCGATATAGCAATCAGCCCCAGCATTTT.

This chain joins TRBV2 and TRBJ1-3; 10 positions agree with TRBD1. The germline gives CDR1 SNHLY, CDR2 FYNNEI. With V trimmed by 11 bases and J by 2 bases, 6 bases remained unmatched. The CDR3 runs to 14 residues. CDR3 sequence: CAGRQGATGNTIYF. In DNA form, the CDR3 reads TGTGCCGGACGACAGGGGGCCACTGGAAACACCATATATTTT.

This clone showed up just once. The J gene is TRBJ1-5, the V gene TRBV7-8, with D perhaps TRBD1 (6 bases). Germline V gene lookup returns CDR1 SGHVS and CDR2 FQNEAQ. The CDR3 runs 16 residues. The V and J ends lost 1 base and 7 bases respectively, with 17 bases between them. This chain's CDR3 is CASSLVRGRGVQPQHF. The CDR3 DNA is TGTGCCAGCAGCTTAGTCAGGGGTCGGGGCGTCCAGCCCCAGCATTTT.

V and J are TRBV29-1 and TRBJ2-1; TRBD2 aligns across 12 bases. Germline lookup yields CDR1 SQVTM and CDR2 ANQGSEA. This CDR3 is 17 amino acids long. V was pared by 1 base and J by 3 bases, with 7 bases of the junction left unmatched. The CDR3 bases are TGCAGCGTTGAAGGACTAGCGGGGGACAGGGGCTACAATGAGCAGTTCTTC. It specifies CSVEGLAGDRGYNEQFF.

The rearrangement links TRBV11-2 to TRBJ2-5; TRBD2 matches at 12 bases. The CDR3 runs to 16 residues. After removal of 5 bases from V and 5 bases from J, the junction contained 9 bases not matched to a gene. Germline assignment: CDR1 SGHAT and CDR2 FQNNGV. The CDR3 DNA sequence: TGTGCCAGCAGCGAAACCCGACTAGCGGGGGCGGAGACCCAGTACTTC. It specifies CASSETRLAGAETQYF.

In nucleotides, the CDR3 is TGTGCCAGCAGGGAGAGGAGTGGCAATGAGCAGTTCTTC. Encoded protein: CASRERSGNEQFF. The genes are TRBV7-6 and TRBJ2-1; D gene unclear. V shed 6 bases and J shed 6 bases, with 12 bases lying between them. The germline V gene has CDR1 SGHVS and CDR2 FNYEAQ. The CDR3 has 13 amino acids.

The rearrangement links TRBV27 to TRBJ2-1, with 8 nucleotides matching TRBD2. The J segment lost 12 bases and the V segment lost 2 bases, leaving 9 bases of the junction unmatched. The CDR3 sequence is 14 residues long. CDR1 is MNHEY, CDR2 SMNVEV, per germline (reference sequence). For the CDR3, the DNA is TGTGCCAGCAGTTTAACCGGGAGGGCCTTTTGGCAGTTCTTC. Translating gives CASSLTGRAFWQFF.

The chain recombines TRBV7-6 with TRBJ2-5; D may be TRBD2 (7 bases). Trimming shortened V by 5 bases and J by 5 bases, and 15 bases separated the two germline ends. This CDR3 region has 14 residues. Per germline, CDR1 SGHVS and CDR2 FNYEAQ. The DNA of the CDR3 is TGTGCCAGCAGCCAAGGGGGGGCCCGGGAGACCCAGTACTTC. Protein: CASSQGGARETQYF.

The V and J genes are TRBV7-9 and TRBJ2-7, with D possibly being TRBD2 (6 bases). The CDR3 loop spans 15 amino acids. Germline CDR1 and CDR2: SEHNR and FQNEAQ (reference sequence). V shed 1 base and J shed 7 bases, with 17 bases lying between them. The CDR3 region has the DNA TGTGCCAGCAGCTTAGTCAGTATGGGGAGCGGGGAGCAGTACTTC. Protein sequence: CASSLVSMGSGEQYF.

This clone was detected only a few times. V usage is TRBV18 and J usage is TRBJ1-1; the match to TRBD1 covers 7 bases. Unmatched junction bases numbered 5, after V lost 5 bases and J lost 5 bases. CDR1 KGHSH and CDR2 LQKENI come from the germline V gene. This CDR3 comprises 13 residues. The CDR3 bases are TGTGCCAGCTCAGCGACAGGGAATACTGAAGCTTTCTTT. It codes for CASSATGNTEAFF. Full variable domain (remainder filled in from reference TRBV18 and TRBJ1-1): NAGVMQNPRHLVRRRGQEARLRCSPMKGHSHVYWYRQLPEEGLKFMVYLQKENIIDESGMPKERFSAEFPKEGPSILRIQQVVRGDSAAYFCASSATGNTEAFFGQGTRLTVV.